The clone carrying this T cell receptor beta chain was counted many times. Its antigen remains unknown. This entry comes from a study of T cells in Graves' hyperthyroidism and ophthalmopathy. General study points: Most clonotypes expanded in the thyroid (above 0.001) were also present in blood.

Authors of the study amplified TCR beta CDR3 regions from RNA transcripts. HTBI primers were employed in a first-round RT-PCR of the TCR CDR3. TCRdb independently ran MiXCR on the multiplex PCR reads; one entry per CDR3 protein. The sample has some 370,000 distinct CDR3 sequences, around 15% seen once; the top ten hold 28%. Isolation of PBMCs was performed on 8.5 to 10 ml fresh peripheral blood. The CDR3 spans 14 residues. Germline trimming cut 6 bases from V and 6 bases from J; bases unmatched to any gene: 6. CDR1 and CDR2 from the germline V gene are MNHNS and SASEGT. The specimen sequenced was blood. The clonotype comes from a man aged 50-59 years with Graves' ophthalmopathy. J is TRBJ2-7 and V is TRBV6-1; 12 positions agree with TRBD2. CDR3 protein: CASRRLAGVGEQYF. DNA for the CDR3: TGTGCCAGCAGACGACTAGCGGGAGTTGGCGAGCAGTACTTC.